One sample yielded the 31 T cell receptor beta chains listed below, sequenced in a study of OX40 agonist ivuxolimab in advanced cancers. Profiling relied on immunoSEQ multiplex PCR, and the TCRdb table lists in-frame clones only, not all of them. Of about 69,000 clones in the sample, 75% to 90% were seen once. This material consisted of CD4+ or CD8+ T cells sorted from blood, taken in a trial of the OX40 agonist ivuxolimab. The receptors stem from an adult with an advanced solid tumor such as melanoma, head and neck, liver or kidney cancer.

The genes are TRBV27 and TRBJ1-1; 7 bases match TRBD1. This CDR3 is 15 amino acids long. Germline CDR1 MNHEY, CDR2 SMNVEV (reference sequence). V was clipped by 5 bases and J by 4 bases; unmatched bases: 10. The CDR3 region has the DNA TGTGCCAGCAGTACCACGACAGGGCCGGGCACTGAAGCTTTCTTT. It specifies CASSTTTGPGTEAFF.

The chain has TRBV9 and TRBJ2-7; 8 nucleotides line up with TRBD1. Trimming at V came to 3 bases and at J to 2 bases, leaving 4 bases not matched to a gene. CDR3 length: 14 amino acids. The germline V gene has CDR1 SGDLS and CDR2 YYNGEE. Here the CDR3 reads CASSEGQATYEQYF. DNA of the CDR3: TGTGCCAGCAGCGAGGGACAGGCCACCTACGAGCAGTACTTC. Full variable domain (outside the CDR3, taken from reference TRBV9 and TRBJ2-7): DSGVTQTPKHLITATGQRVTLRCSPRSGDLSVYWYQQSLDQGLQFLIQYYNGEERAKGNILERFSAQQFPDLHSELNLSSLELGDSALYFCASSEGQATYEQYFGPGTRLTVT.

The chain carries TRBV5-8 and TRBJ1-2; tentative D call: TRBD1 (6 bases). CDR1 is SGHTS, CDR2 YDEGEE, per germline. With 0 bases removed from V and 4 bases from J, the gap between germline ends came to 10 bases. CDR3 size: 14 residues. This CDR3 is CASSLEGEGYGYTF. The CDR3 DNA follows: TGTGCCAGCAGCTTGGAGGGGGAGGGCTATGGCTACACCTTC.

This clone was observed a single time. The CDR3 region is CAIRTGTALFF. The CDR3, as DNA: TGTGCCATCAGGACAGGGACAGCGCTGTTTTTT. V usage is TRBV10-3 and J usage is TRBJ2-2, with 7 bases fitting TRBD1. In germline, CDR1 is ENHRY, CDR2 SYGVKD. The CDR3 is 11 amino acids. J was trimmed by 13 bases and V by 6 bases; bases with no gene match: 5.

In its sample, this clone was seen once. The chain joins TRBV7-2 to TRBJ2-2; D not resolved. Germline V CDR1 and CDR2: SGHTA, FQGNSA. Trimming removed 2 bases at V and 4 bases at J, with 5 bases between. The CDR3 is 13 residues long. The CDR3 region is CASSLYSTGELFF. The CDR3 DNA sequence: TGTGCCAGCAGCTTATATTCCACCGGGGAGCTGTTTTTT.

The sample holds one count of this clone. The rearrangement links TRBV30 to TRBJ1-4; 8 bases agree with TRBD1. The germline CDR1 and CDR2 sequences are GTSNPN and SVGIG (reference sequence). CDR3 size: 14 residues. V lost 1 base and J lost 6; bases outside the gene matches: 4. The CDR3 loop is CAWSATGVDEKLFF. The CDR3 nucleotides are TGTGCCTGGAGTGCGACAGGGGTGGATGAAAAACTGTTTTTT.

This clone was detected only once. The chain uses TRBV29-1 and TRBJ1-2, with D hard to call. Between the trimmed V and J ends, which lost 6 bases and 1 base, there was a span of 12 bases. Germline CDR1 reads SQVTM; CDR2 reads ANQGSEA. CDR3 length: 13 amino acids. The CDR3 DNA follows: TGCAGCGTCCGGGAACTTTATAACTATGGCTACACCTTC. Protein sequence: CSVRELYNYGYTF.

This chain connects TRBV6-1 to TRBJ2-7, with D hard to call. This CDR3 is built from 14 residues. Germline CDR1 is MNHNS and CDR2 is SASEGT. Trimming pared 6 bases from V and 6 bases from J, leaving 18 bases between. The CDR3 here is CASSHDSLLGEQYF. The CDR3 DNA reads as TGTGCCAGCAGCCACGACTCCCTTCTCGGCGAGCAGTACTTC.

The V call is TRBV5-1, the J call TRBJ1-1; 7 bases fit TRBD1. V shed 0 bases, J shed 0 bases, and the junction held 5 bases outside the gene matches. The CDR3 has 16 residues. Germline-derived CDR1 and CDR2 are SGHRS and YFSETQ. The CDR3 region has the DNA TGCGCCAGCAGCTTGGATCTGGACAGGTTGAACACTGAAGCTTTCTTT. Amino acids: CASSLDLDRLNTEAFF.

This clone has just a few counts. Other nucleotide sequences from this sample produce the same CDR3. This rearrangement joins TRBV9 to TRBJ1-1; D is undetermined. The germline gives CDR1 SGDLS, CDR2 YYNGEE. V was trimmed by 0 bases and J by 0 bases, leaving 6 bases between them. This CDR3 is built from 14 residues. CDR3 nucleotides: TGTGCCAGCAGCGTAGAGGGCCTGAACACTGAAGCTTTCTTT. Its protein is CASSVEGLNTEAFF.

The chain links TRBV19 to TRBJ2-2; no clear D gene. Looked up from germline, CDR1 is LNHDA and CDR2 is SQIVND (reference sequence). The CDR3 sequence is 13 residues long. The V end lost 3 bases, the J end lost 6 bases, and 8 bases lay between the germline ends. CDR3 bases: TGTGCCAGTAGTATCGAGTTTCCCGGGGAGCTGTTTTTT. Translating it yields CASSIEFPGELFF.

The chain is built from TRBV14 and TRBJ2-7; D could derive from TRBD1 or TRBD2 (5 bases each). The V end was cut by 5 bases, the J end by 3 bases, with 17 bases between. The CDR3 covers 15 residues. Germline V lookup: CDR1 SGHDN, CDR2 FVKESK. CDR3 DNA: TGTGCCAGCAGCATTCACCCGGGACCAAACTACGAGCAGTACTTC. Translated: CASSIHPGPNYEQYF.

The V and J genes are TRBV6-5 and TRBJ2-2; D not resolved. V lost 6 bases, J lost 2 bases, and 10 bases lay in between. CDR1 is MNHEY, CDR2 SVGAGI, per germline. The CDR3 length is 14 residues. CDR3 amino acids: CASSPVTNTGELFF. CDR3 nucleotides: TGTGCCAGCAGCCCCGTGACTAACACCGGGGAGCTGTTTTTT.

V and J are TRBV7-9 and TRBJ1-1, with D unclear. Germline V lookup: CDR1 SEHNR, CDR2 FQNEAQ (reference sequence). There are 13 residues in the CDR3. V was cut by 1 base and J by 6 bases, with 9 bases left in between. This CDR3 reads CASSLEAPPEAFF. As DNA, the CDR3 is TGTGCCAGCAGCTTAGAAGCTCCTCCTGAAGCTTTCTTT.

The chain links TRBV4-3 to TRBJ1-3, with a weak D call TRBD1 (6 bases). There are 15 residues in the CDR3. The germline V gene encodes CDR1 LGHNA and CDR2 YSLEER. With 0 bases removed from V and 2 bases from J, the gap between germline ends came to 8 bases. The CDR3 DNA reads TGCGCCAGCAGCCAAGATCAGGGGCCTGGAAACACCATATATTTT. Translated: CASSQDQGPGNTIYF.

V is TRBV19 and J is TRBJ1-1; 7 nucleotides agree with TRBD1. The V gene's germline CDR1 is LNHDA and CDR2 SQIVND (reference sequence). J was trimmed by 1 base and V by 8 bases; bases with no gene match: 1. The CDR3 totals 12 residues. DNA for the CDR3: TGTGCCAGTGGGGACAGGAACACTGAAGCTTTCTTT. Translation: CASGDRNTEAFF.

The rearrangement joins TRBV7-8 to TRBJ2-7, with TRBD2 identical over 8 bases. The junction had 8 bases not matched to a gene; V was cut back by 1 base and J by 6 bases. The CDR3 runs 15 residues. CDR1 and CDR2 (germline): SGHVS, FQNEAQ. As DNA, the CDR3 is TGTGCCAGCAGCTTAGAGAGCGGGGGAAGCGGCGAGCAGTACTTC. Translated, it gives CASSLESGGSGEQYF.

The V and J genes are TRBV5-6 and TRBJ2-2; D uncertain. The CDR3 totals 15 residues. V was pared by 2 bases and J by 1 base, with 9 bases between. Germline V gene data show CDR1 as SGHDT and CDR2 as YYEEEE. In nucleotides, the CDR3 is TGTGCCAGCAGCTTTCTCGGATTGAACACCGGGGAGCTGTTTTTT. Protein sequence: CASSFLGLNTGELFF. Together with reference TRBV5-6 and TRBJ2-2, the CDR3 gives the full variable domain: DAGVTQSPTHLIKTRGQQVTLRCSPKSGHDTVSWYQQALGQGPQFIFQYYEEEERQRGNFPDRFSGHQFPNYSSELNVNALLLGDSALYLCASSFLGLNTGELFFGEGSRLTVL.

The chain couples TRBV11-2 to TRBJ2-2; no clear D gene. This CDR3 region has 17 residues. Per germline, CDR1 SGHAT and CDR2 FQNNGV. V lost 3 bases and J 1 base, leaving 15 bases between the germline ends. The CDR3 nucleotides read TGTGCCAGCAGCTTTCCTTTACGAGCGAGGAACACCGGGGAGCTGTTTTTT. Translating it yields CASSFPLRARNTGELFF. Drawing the rest from reference TRBV11-2 and TRBJ2-2, the complete variable domain is EAGVAQSPRYKIIEKRQSVAFWCNPISGHATLYWYQQILGQGPKLLIQFQNNGVVDDSQLPKDRFSAERLKGVDSTLKIQPAKLEDSAVYLCASSFPLRARNTGELFFGEGSRLTVL.

The chain carries TRBV2 and TRBJ1-1, with 8 bases identical to TRBD1. The germline gives CDR1 SNHLY, CDR2 FYNNEI. V lost 6 bases, J lost 7 bases, and 1 base stayed unmatched. The CDR3 has 11 amino acids. The DNA of the CDR3 is TGTGCCAGCAGGGGACAGGATGAAGCTTTCTTT. Protein sequence: CASRGQDEAFF.

The chain is built from TRBV7-9 and TRBJ1-1, with D unclear. V was pared by 0 bases and J by 1 base, with 9 bases between. The germline gives CDR1 SEHNR, CDR2 FQNEAQ (reference sequence). The CDR3 runs to 15 residues. The CDR3 spells CASSLALSRNTEAFF. CDR3 nucleotides: TGTGCCAGCAGCTTAGCGCTCAGCCGGAACACTGAAGCTTTCTTT.

The gene calls are TRBV4-2 and TRBJ2-1, with 9 bases that match TRBD1. CDR3 size: 18 residues. Trimming cost V 1 base and J 10 bases; bases outside gene matches: 17. The germline gives CDR1 LGHNA, CDR2 YNFKEQ. CDR3 DNA: TGTGCCAGCAGCCAAGTATTTCTGGGGGGACAGGGACTATTGGAGCAGTTCTTC. It specifies CASSQVFLGGQGLLEQFF.

Only one count was recorded for this clone. The genes are TRBV7-9 and TRBJ1-1, with D maybe TRBD1 (6 bases). V shed 5 bases and J shed 1 base, with 17 bases lying between them. Germline loops: CDR1 SEHNR, CDR2 FQNEAQ (reference sequence). The CDR3 length is 16 residues. CDR3 sequence: CASSPMGAGANTEAFF. Here the CDR3 DNA reads TGTGCCAGCAGCCCCATGGGGGCAGGGGCGAACACTGAAGCTTTCTTT.

V gene TRBV27 combines with J gene TRBJ2-7; D remains ambiguous. Germline V gene sequence: CDR1 MNHEY, CDR2 SMNVEV (reference sequence). V was clipped by 10 bases and J by 3 bases, with 13 bases between them. The CDR3 sequence is 12 residues long. DNA for the CDR3: TGTGCCACCGGAGTTCTCCACTACGAGCAGTACTTC. Amino acids: CATGVLHYEQYF.

This chain connects TRBV9 to TRBJ2-3; 11 bases agree with TRBD2. The germline CDR1 and CDR2 sequences are SGDLS and YYNGEE. J was trimmed by 3 bases and V by 4 bases; bases with no gene match: 13. CDR3 length: 18 amino acids. CDR3 loop: CASSTGLAGGFGTDTQYF. The CDR3, as DNA: TGTGCCAGCAGCACCGGACTAGCGGGCGGTTTTGGTACAGATACGCAGTATTTT.

This clone was observed a single time. V is TRBV29-1 and J is TRBJ2-3; D is possibly TRBD1 or TRBD2 (6 bases each). V lost 3 bases and J 0 bases, leaving 13 bases between the germline ends. Germline lookup yields CDR1 SQVTM and CDR2 ANQGSEA. The CDR3 extends over 15 amino acids. The CDR3 spells CSVEEGEDSTDTQYF. In nucleotides, the CDR3 is TGCAGCGTTGAGGAGGGGGAGGACAGCACAGATACGCAGTATTTT.

This chain connects TRBV28 to TRBJ2-7, with D unclear. V lost 3 bases to trimming and J lost 5 bases, with 8 bases between them. CDR3 size: 12 residues. Germline loops: CDR1 MDHEN, CDR2 SYDVKM. The CDR3 coding sequence is TGTGCCAGCAGTTTTTCAGGTAACGAGCAGTACTTC. Protein product: CASSFSGNEQYF.

The V gene is TRBV19, the J gene TRBJ2-2, with TRBD1 matching over 7 bases. Germline V lookup: CDR1 LNHDA, CDR2 SQIVND (reference sequence). With 9 bases clipped from V and 1 base from J, the junction kept 2 bases outside the gene matches. CDR3 size: 13 residues. In nucleotides, the CDR3 is TGTGCCAGCAGACAGGGGAACACCGGGGAGCTGTTTTTT. Protein: CASRQGNTGELFF.

The chain is built from TRBV27 and TRBJ2-2; possibly TRBD2 for D (5 bases). Trimming stripped 6 bases from V and 4 bases from J, with 15 bases between. CDR1 and CDR2 (germline): MNHEY, SMNVEV (reference sequence). The CDR3 totals 15 residues. CDR3 DNA: TGTGCCAGCAGCGGACGCTCCCGGGGCACCGGGGAGCTGTTTTTT. Its protein product is CASSGRSRGTGELFF.

The V call is TRBV7-9, the J call TRBJ2-1, with 8 bases that match TRBD2. The germline CDR1 and CDR2 sequences are SEHNR and FQNEAQ (reference sequence). This CDR3 comprises 18 residues. V gave up 1 base and J gave up 5 bases; unmatched junction bases: 13. Written as DNA, the CDR3 is TGTGCCAGCAGCTTAGGTACCACGGGAGGGCCGAAAAACAATGAGCAGTTCTTC. This codes for CASSLGTTGGPKNNEQFF. Together with reference TRBV7-9 and TRBJ2-1, the CDR3 gives the full variable domain: DTGVSQNPRHKITKRGQNVTFRCDPISEHNRLYWYRQTLGQGPEFLTYFQNEAQLEKSRLLSDRFSAERPKGSFSTLEIQRTEQGDSAMYLCASSLGTTGGPKNNEQFFGPGTRLTVL.

The gene calls are TRBV5-4 and TRBJ2-7, with D unresolved. The CDR3 contains 14 residues. V lost 0 bases to trimming and J lost 3 bases, with 10 bases between them. Germline CDR1 SGHNT, CDR2 YYREEE (reference sequence). CDR3 nucleotides: TGTGCCAGCAGCTTGGTCGATAGCCGCTACGAGCAGTACTTC. This gives the protein CASSLVDSRYEQYF.